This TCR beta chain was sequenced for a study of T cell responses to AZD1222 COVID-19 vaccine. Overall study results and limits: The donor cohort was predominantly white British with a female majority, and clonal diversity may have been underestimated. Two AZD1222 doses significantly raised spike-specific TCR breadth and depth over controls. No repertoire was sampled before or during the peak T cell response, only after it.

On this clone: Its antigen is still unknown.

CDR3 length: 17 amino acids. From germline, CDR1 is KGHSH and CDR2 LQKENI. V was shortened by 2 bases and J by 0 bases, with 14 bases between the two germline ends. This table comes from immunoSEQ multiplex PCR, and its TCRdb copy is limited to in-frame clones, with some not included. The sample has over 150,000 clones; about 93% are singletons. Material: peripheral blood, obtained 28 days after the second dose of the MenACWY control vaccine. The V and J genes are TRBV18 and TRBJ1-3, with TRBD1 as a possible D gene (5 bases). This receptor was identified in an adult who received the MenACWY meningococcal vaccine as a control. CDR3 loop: CASSPSTGLISGNTIYF. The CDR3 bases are TGTGCCAGCTCACCAAGTACGGGACTGATCTCTGGAAACACCATATATTTT.